The 22 T cell receptor beta chains reported below all come from one sample, sequenced in a study of synovial regulatory T cells in juvenile arthritis. Only in-frame clones appear in the TCRdb table, and some are missing; sequencing was by immunoSEQ multiplex PCR. The sample table includes about 9,100 clones. Sequencing input: Treg cells from blood. Documented subset: remaining (HLA-DR-negative) circulating blood Treg cells. Receptor source: a donor aged 2-35 years with juvenile idiopathic arthritis.

This sequence joins TRBV2 and TRBJ1-1; TCRdb selects TRBD1, and the lack of DNA leaves this call unchecked. The CDR3 has 14 amino acids. The protein alone is recorded here. Germline V gene lookup returns CDR1 SNHLY and CDR2 FYNNEI. The CDR3 is CASRGDTSWTEAFF.

The chain couples TRBV5-1 to TRBJ2-6; the TCRdb call, TRBD2, lacks DNA for checking. The CDR3 length is 17 residues. No nucleotide data were recorded. Germline lookup yields CDR1 SGHRS and CDR2 YFSETQ. The CDR3 here is CASSFSGGYSGANVLTF.

This chain uses TRBV29-1 with TRBJ1-1. The length of the CDR3 is 12 residues. No DNA appears here. Germline V gene data show CDR1 as SQVTM and CDR2 as ANQGSEA. The chain's CDR3 is CSVVEGVTEAFF.

J is TRBJ2-7 and V is TRBV10-3; the D call from TCRdb, TRBD2, cannot be confirmed without DNA. CDR1 is ENHRY and CDR2 is SYGVKD in the germline V gene. The CDR3 sequence is 17 residues long. Only the protein is on record. The CDR3 sequence: CAISGGGSGSNPYEQYF.

V and J are TRBV5-6 and TRBJ2-7; the D call of TRBD1 rests on TCRdb alone, since no DNA is present to check it. The CDR3 covers 15 residues. DNA was not recorded. The germline V gene encodes CDR1 SGHDT and CDR2 YYEEEE. CDR3 sequence: CASSGTGTSSYEQYF.

This sequence joins TRBV29-1 and TRBJ2-7; the TCRdb D gene call, TRBD1, has no DNA to confirm it. The CDR3 extends over 11 amino acids. The DNA is not on file. The V gene's germline CDR1 is SQVTM and CDR2 ANQGSEA. This chain's CDR3 is CSVEAGGEQYF.

The chain joins TRBV6-5 to TRBJ2-4; TCRdb calls TRBD2, which cannot be checked without DNA. This CDR3 spans 16 amino acids. Only the protein is on record. Germline-derived CDR1 and CDR2 are MNHEY and SVGAGI. This chain's CDR3 is CASSYSRTQAKNIQYF.

V gene TRBV28 combines with J gene TRBJ1-3; TCRdb calls TRBD1, which cannot be checked without DNA. The germline gives CDR1 MDHEN, CDR2 SYDVKM. This CDR3 has 16 residues. This entry has no DNA. The chain's CDR3 is CASSPHDRVGGNTIYF.

The rearrangement uses TRBV19 and TRBJ1-1; without DNA, the TCRdb call of TRBD1 cannot be checked. The germline V gene has CDR1 LNHDA and CDR2 SQIVND (reference sequence). There are 14 residues in the CDR3. DNA is not recorded here. The CDR3 spells CASRVQGANTEAFF.

The rearrangement uses TRBV18 and TRBJ2-3; lacking DNA, the TRBD1 call made by TCRdb goes unchecked. The CDR3 is made up of 13 amino acids. The record lacks a DNA sequence. Germline CDR1 is KGHSH and CDR2 is LQKENI. The chain's CDR3 is CASSTGGADTQYF. Variable domain in full (rest from reference TRBV18 and TRBJ2-3): NAGVMQNPRHLVRRRGQEARLRCSPMKGHSHVYWYRQLPEEGLKFMVYLQKENIIDESGMPKERFSAEFPKEGPSILRIQQVVRGDSAAYFCASSTGGADTQYFGPGTRLTVL.

The gene calls are TRBV5-6 and TRBJ2-2; the D call from TCRdb, TRBD2, cannot be confirmed without DNA. From germline, CDR1 is SGHDT and CDR2 YYEEEE. The CDR3 sequence is 14 residues long. Only the protein is available. The CDR3 reads CASSGRAEAGELFF.

The J gene is TRBJ2-2, the V gene TRBV5-1; TCRdb's D call, TRBD2, is unchecked because there is no DNA. The CDR3 totals 14 residues. Only the protein is on record. In germline, CDR1 is SGHRS, CDR2 YFSETQ. The CDR3 loop reads CASSFGGDTGELFF.

The chain recombines TRBV5-1 with TRBJ2-7; TCRdb indicates TRBD2, and absent DNA this call remains unverified. The CDR3 spans 16 residues. Only the protein is on record. Germline V lookup: CDR1 SGHRS, CDR2 YFSETQ. The CDR3: CASSSLSGPKAYEQYF. The complete variable domain, with remaining parts taken from reference TRBV5-1 and TRBJ2-7, reads KAGVTQTPRYLIKTRGQQVTLSCSPISGHRSVSWYQQTPGQGLQFLFEYFSETQRNKGNFPGRFSGRQFSNSRSEMNVSTLELGDSALYLCASSSLSGPKAYEQYFGPGTRLTVT.

The rearrangement uses TRBV5-1 and TRBJ1-5. This CDR3 is 13 amino acids long. No nucleotide data were recorded. Germline loops: CDR1 SGHRS, CDR2 YFSETQ. The CDR3 region is CASSFGVNQPQHF.

V and J are TRBV15 and TRBJ1-4. The germline V gene encodes CDR1 LNHNV and CDR2 YYDKDF (reference sequence). The CDR3 totals 15 residues. The coding DNA is unavailable. The CDR3 protein is CATRRDTTTNEKLFF. Full variable domain (outside the CDR3, taken from reference TRBV15 and TRBJ1-4): DAMVIQNPRYQVTQFGKPVTLSCSQTLNHNVMYWYQQKSSQAPKLLFHYYDKDFNNEADTPDNFQSRRPNTSFCFLDIRSPGLGDTAMYLCATRRDTTTNEKLFFGSGTQLSVL.

This sequence joins TRBV11-2 and TRBJ1-1; TCRdb calls TRBD1, which cannot be checked without DNA. CDR1 is SGHAT and CDR2 is FQNNGV in the germline V gene. The CDR3 length is 15 residues. The protein alone is recorded here. This CDR3 reads CASSLAGTGNTEAFF.

The rearrangement links TRBV18 to TRBJ2-2. CDR1 is KGHSH and CDR2 is LQKENI in the germline V gene. CDR3 length: 12 residues. The DNA is not on file. The CDR3 spells CASSRSTGELFF.

The V gene is TRBV5-1, the J gene TRBJ1-2; TCRdb's D call of TRBD1 is untestable without DNA. Looked up from germline, CDR1 is SGHRS and CDR2 is YFSETQ. There are 17 residues in the CDR3. Only the protein is available. The CDR3 is CASSLARPGQGIYGYTF. The complete variable domain, with remaining parts taken from reference TRBV5-1 and TRBJ1-2, reads KAGVTQTPRYLIKTRGQQVTLSCSPISGHRSVSWYQQTPGQGLQFLFEYFSETQRNKGNFPGRFSGRQFSNSRSEMNVSTLELGDSALYLCASSLARPGQGIYGYTFGSGTRLTVV.

This rearrangement joins TRBV7-3 to TRBJ2-5; TCRdb outputs TRBD1, but without DNA this stays unchecked. CDR1 and CDR2 from the germline V gene are SGHTA and FQGTGA. This CDR3 comprises 16 residues. No nucleotide data were recorded. CDR3 in amino acids: CASSPGQGPPEETQYF.

V is TRBV30 and J is TRBJ1-1; the D gene TCRdb calls, TRBD1, cannot be checked with no DNA. The CDR3 runs to 14 residues. Only the protein is available. From germline, CDR1 is GTSNPN and CDR2 SVGIG (reference sequence). CDR3 loop: CAWSSRQRGTEAFF.

This rearrangement joins TRBV5-1 to TRBJ2-1; TCRdb proposes TRBD2, but this gene call is untestable without DNA. The CDR3 consists of 17 residues. Nucleotide data are not available. CDR1 and CDR2 (germline): SGHRS, YFSETQ. CDR3 in amino acids: CASSLVYRGGAINEQFF.

The rearrangement links TRBV7-9 to TRBJ2-5; TCRdb designates TRBD1, a call that cannot be tested without DNA. The germline CDR1 and CDR2 sequences are SEHNR and FQNEAQ (reference sequence). The CDR3 spans 14 residues. The nucleotide record is missing. The CDR3 reads CASSRGTGTETQYF.